This T cell receptor (beta chain) was sequenced in a study of T-cell memory formation after mild COVID-19. TCR alpha and TCR beta cDNA libraries with sample barcodes and UMIs came from 5'RACE using constant-segment primers. From the 5' RACE reads, TCRdb called clonotypes with MiXCR, one entry per CDR3 protein. The table includes some 40,000 distinct CDR3 sequences, 7.3% detected once. On this clonotype: Its antigen is currently unknown.

The study, taken as a whole, reports: Day 15 to 85 contractors were CD4/CD8 balanced; later expanders leaned CD4+.

CDR1 SGHRS and CDR2 YFSETQ come from the germline V gene. CDR3 size: 14 residues. The J segment lost 8 bases and the V segment lost 3 bases, leaving 3 bases of the junction unmatched. The receptor comes from a man aged 18 to 30 who had mild COVID-19 (a few samples of this study predate the infection). Cell type and time point are not known. The chain uses TRBV5-1 and TRBJ2-4; 12 positions match TRBD1. The material sequenced was PBMCs or a T cell subset sorted from them (not recorded which). Written as DNA, the CDR3 is TGCGCCAGCAGCTCGGGACAGGGGGCGGACATTCAGTACTTC. Translating gives CASSSGQGADIQYF.